The 8 T cell receptor beta chains reported below all come from one sample, sequenced in a study of cytomegalovirus exposure and HLA in healthy donors listed by TCRdb under 2017. Library generation was performed with the immunoSEQ multiplex PCR assay. A mixture of 60 forward primers for TCR Vbeta segments and 13 reverse primers for TCR Jbeta segments was used in the multiplex PCR. TCRdb took this table from immuneACCESS and kept in-frame rearrangements with V and J called. Such tables lack part of the clones; where checked against another copy, unresolved V genes explain under half of the gap, and the rest is unexplained. Present in this sample are about 190,000 clones, 85% to 90% of which were seen just once. 1% to 1.5% of the sample rests with the top ten. The sequenced sample was PBMCs. All receptors come from a man in his thirties or forties in good health and CMV-seronegative.

This chain uses TRBV27 with TRBJ2-5; 7 nucleotides align to TRBD2. The junction had 6 bases not matched to a gene; V was cut back by 3 bases and J by 5 bases. Germline V gene sequence: CDR1 MNHEY, CDR2 SMNVEV (reference sequence). The length of the CDR3 is 14 residues. The CDR3 is CASSFAGEVETQYF. The CDR3 DNA is TGTGCCAGCAGTTTCGCGGGGGAGGTGGAGACCCAGTACTTC.

This clone was seen only once. The rearrangement links TRBV19 to TRBJ2-6; D is perhaps TRBD2 (5 bases). This CDR3 region has 15 residues. The V gene's germline CDR1 is LNHDA and CDR2 SQIVND (reference sequence). The ends were cut back, 5 bases at V and 1 base at J, with 9 bases in the middle. Here the CDR3 DNA reads TGTGCCAGTAGTCGTGGAGGATCTGGGGCCAACGTCCTGACTTTC. This sequence encodes CASSRGGSGANVLTF.

The CDR3, as DNA: TGTGCCAGCGGGGGCTATTCTAATGAAAAACTGTTTTTT. It encodes CASGGYSNEKLFF. The V and J genes are TRBV6-1 and TRBJ1-4; the D gene is possibly TRBD1 (6 bases). The CDR3 length is 13 residues. The germline gives CDR1 MNHNS, CDR2 SASEGT. The V end lost 8 bases, the J end lost 3 bases, and 10 bases lay between the germline ends.

The rearrangement uses TRBV5-1 and TRBJ2-5, with 12 bases that match TRBD1. The CDR3 is 16 amino acids. Trimming took 4 bases from V and 3 from J; bases not matched to a gene: 7. Germline loops: CDR1 SGHRS, CDR2 YFSETQ. This CDR3 reads CASSLGTGGSEETQYF. The CDR3 DNA reads as TGCGCCAGCAGCCTCGGGACAGGGGGCTCCGAAGAGACCCAGTACTTC.

The V gene is TRBV9, the J gene TRBJ1-1; D unresolved. The V and J ends lost 4 bases and 8 bases respectively, with 9 bases between them. The CDR3 has 11 residues. CDR1 is SGDLS, CDR2 YYNGEE, per germline. The CDR3: CASSPSEEAFF. CDR3 bases: TGTGCCAGCAGCCCTAGTGAAGAAGCTTTCTTT.

This chain connects TRBV19 to TRBJ1-3; D may be TRBD1 (5 bases). Trimming cost V 5 bases and J 4 bases, with 9 bases left between them. Germline V gene data show CDR1 as LNHDA and CDR2 as SQIVND (reference sequence). This CDR3 region has 13 residues. CDR3 DNA sequence: TGTGCCAGTAGTCCACGACAGGGAAACACCATATATTTT. It codes for CASSPRQGNTIYF.

The gene calls are TRBV12-5 and TRBJ2-1; the match to TRBD2 covers 9 bases. The V and J ends lost 6 bases and 8 bases, in that order; junction bases with no gene match: 14. The CDR3 is 16 amino acids. The germline V gene has CDR1 LGHNT and CDR2 FRNRAP. CDR3 sequence: CASGLGGLAGIDEQFF. CDR3 DNA sequence: TGTGCTAGTGGCCTAGGCGGGCTAGCGGGAATAGATGAGCAGTTCTTC. Looking up the rest from reference TRBV12-5 and TRBJ2-1 gives the full variable domain: DARVTQTPRHKVTEMGQEVTMRCQPILGHNTVFWYRQTMMQGLELLAYFRNRAPLDDSGMPKDRFSAEMPDATLATLKIQPSEPRDSAVYFCASGLGGLAGIDEQFFGPGTRLTVL.

This clone has only one observation. The chain carries TRBV7-9 and TRBJ2-7, with 10 bases that match TRBD1. Germline V gives CDR1 SEHNR, CDR2 FQNEAQ (reference sequence). V shed 5 bases and J 2 bases; nucleotides not matched to a gene: 6. The CDR3 is made up of 15 amino acids. CDR3 in amino acids: CASSAPGQGTYEQYF. The CDR3 bases are TGTGCCAGCAGCGCTCCGGGACAGGGGACCTACGAGCAGTACTTC.